Described below is a single T cell receptor (beta chain) sequence and its context. Its antigen remains unidentified. CDR1 is LNHDA, CDR2 SQIVND, per germline (reference sequence). The V gene end was trimmed by 5 bases and the J gene end by 8 bases; junction bases not matched to a gene: 5. The CDR3 is 12 amino acids. Here immunoSEQ multiplex PCR was the method, and the copy in TCRdb shows in-frame clones only, minus some. The sample has 29,000 or so clones; roughly nine tenths are singletons. The data derive from a study of T cell clonotyping in hematopoietic cell transplantation. General study points: No sorting was done, leaving CD4 and CD8 contributions mixed.

J is TRBJ1-1 and V is TRBV19, with 7 bases fitting TRBD1. The sequence was obtained from a female patient aged 45-65 years who had an allogeneic stem cell transplant from a related donor, so the T cells may come from the graft donor. Some clones in this sample may be carry-over from other donors' samples. Sequenced material: PBMCs, taken 100 days after allogeneic stem cell transplant. CDR3 DNA sequence: TGTGCCAGTAGTCGGGACAGCCGCGAAGCTTTCTTT. This codes for CASSRDSREAFF.